Listed here are 30 T cell receptor beta chains from one sample, sequenced in a study of identical twins. TCRdb independently ran MiXCR on the 5' RACE reads; one entry per CDR3 protein. The profile covers about 490,000 distinct CDR3 sequences, with 12% to 15% appearing a single time and about 0.47% taken by the ten largest. The sample was also reused in another study, on yellow fever vaccine responses in identical twins.

Sequenced sample: CD4+ T cells sorted from blood. Receptors were obtained from a woman younger than 35 in good health.

This clonotype has more than one count but fewer than ten. The rearrangement joins TRBV3-1 to TRBJ2-2; D possibly corresponds to TRBD1 (6 bases). Germline V gene sequence: CDR1 LGHDT, CDR2 YNNKEL (reference sequence). Trimming pared 1 base from V and 4 bases from J, leaving 16 bases between. This CDR3 is 17 amino acids long. The chain's CDR3 is CASSQGYGGATTGELFF. In DNA form, the CDR3 reads TGTGCCAGCAGCCAAGGATATGGGGGCGCGACCACCGGGGAGCTGTTTTTT.

This clonotype was counted only a few times. The chain combines TRBV12-3 or TRBV12-4 with TRBJ2-3; D is perhaps TRBD1 or TRBD2 (6 bases each). V gave up 6 bases and J gave up 0 bases, with 16 bases separating them. This CDR3 has 16 residues. In DNA, the CDR3 is TGTGCCAGCAGCCCCTCGGGGGCCCGTAGCACAGATACGCAGTATTTT. It translates to CASSPSGARSTDTQYF.

This rearrangement joins TRBV6-5 to TRBJ1-1; D perhaps matches TRBD1 (5 bases). Germline assignment: CDR1 MNHEY and CDR2 SVGAGI. V lost 2 bases and J 0 bases, leaving 10 bases between the germline ends. The CDR3 runs to 15 residues. DNA of the CDR3: TGTGCCAGCAGTTACACAGGACCGCTGAACACTGAAGCTTTCTTT. Its translation: CASSYTGPLNTEAFF.

To note about this clonotype: Germline and junction disagree at one end, which may indicate a read error. The gene calls are TRBV2 and TRBJ2-5; TRBD2 matches 7 bases. The CDR3 extends over 13 amino acids. Germline V CDR1 and CDR2: SNHLY, FYNNEI. The CDR3 loop is CASLAGVSETEYF. The CDR3, as DNA: TGTGCCAGCTTGGCGGGAGTGAGCGAGACCGAGTACTTC.

This clonotype appeared many times. This rearrangement joins TRBV7-2 to TRBJ2-1; no reliable D call. This CDR3 has 14 amino acids. Trimming removed 5 bases at V and 15 bases at J, with 23 bases between. Per germline, CDR1 SGHTA and CDR2 FQGNSA. The CDR3 protein is CASSLGISGGWRFF. In DNA, the CDR3 is TGTGCCAGCAGCCTAGGGATATCCGGCGGATGGAGGTTCTTC.

The V and J genes are TRBV5-6 and TRBJ1-6; unclear D gene. The germline CDR1 and CDR2 sequences are SGHDT and YYEEEE. CDR3 length: 14 residues. Trimming stripped 2 bases from V and 7 bases from J, with 10 bases between. For the CDR3, the DNA is TGTGCCAGCAGCTTCCCGAACGCAAATTCACCCCTCCACTTT. Its translation: CASSFPNANSPLHF.

Worth noting for this clonotype: At one end, the junction sequence differs from germline, possibly due to a read error. This sequence joins TRBV12-3 or TRBV12-4 and TRBJ2-1; 11 bases are shared with TRBD2. The CDR3 sequence is 15 residues long. The CDR3 nucleotides read TGTGCCAGCAGTCTAGCGGGAGGACGGCAAGGTGAGCAGTTCTTC. This encodes CASSLAGGRQGEQFF.

This clonotype was observed a handful of times. The gene calls are TRBV12-3 or TRBV12-4 and TRBJ2-7, with D perhaps TRBD1 (6 bases). Trimming removed 5 bases from V and 2 bases from J, with 13 bases in between. The CDR3 sequence is 14 residues long. Written as DNA, the CDR3 is TGTGCCAGCAGTATACAGGGTATGGCCTACGAGCAGTACTTC. Amino acid sequence: CASSIQGMAYEQYF.

This sequence joins TRBV7-6 and TRBJ2-1; 7 bases align to TRBD2. V gave up 5 bases and J gave up 0 bases; unmatched junction bases: 19. Germline V gene sequence: CDR1 SGHVS, CDR2 FNYEAQ. The CDR3 sequence is 20 residues long. For the CDR3, the DNA is TGTGCCAGCAGCCCAACTTCGGGGGGAGCCTTTTCCGGCTCCTACAATGAGCAGTTCTTC. Residues: CASSPTSGGAFSGSYNEQFF.

This clonotype was seen only a few times. The chain recombines TRBV2 with TRBJ2-1; weak D call: TRBD2 (6 bases). CDR3 length equals 14 residues. V gave up 8 bases and J gave up 2 bases, with 13 bases separating them. Germline V CDR1 and CDR2: SNHLY, FYNNEI. DNA for the CDR3: TGTGCCAGCGGACCCGGGACTGCCTACAATGAGCAGTTCTTC. Translation: CASGPGTAYNEQFF.

This clonotype showed up many times. This chain links TRBV12-3 or TRBV12-4 with TRBJ1-1, with D hard to call. The CDR3 totals 13 residues. Trimming removed 6 bases from V and 7 bases from J, with 15 bases in between. CDR3 bases: TGTGCCAGCAGCCCGCGCCTGACGGGTGAAGCTTTCTTT. Its protein product is CASSPRLTGEAFF.

The J gene is TRBJ2-3, the V gene TRBV2, with unresolved D. The V and J ends lost 6 bases and 2 bases respectively, with 15 bases between them. The CDR3 spans 15 residues. Germline V gene sequence: CDR1 SNHLY, CDR2 FYNNEI. Written as DNA, the CDR3 is TGTGCCAGCAGGGCCCACACCCCAGTCACAGATACGCAGTATTTT. It encodes CASRAHTPVTDTQYF.

This chain joins TRBV5-1 and TRBJ2-5, with a possible D match to TRBD2 (6 bases). V gave up 7 bases and J gave up 2 bases, with 24 bases separating them. The CDR3 runs to 17 residues. CDR1 and CDR2 (germline): SGHRS, YFSETQ. CDR3 sequence (DNA): TGCGCCAGCTCAACCGGGGACTTATCTAGCCAACAAGAGACCCAGTACTTC. Translating gives CASSTGDLSSQQETQYF.

CDR3 loop: CATSRGGTQNTGELFF. The CDR3 bases are TGTGCCACCAGCAGAGGCGGGACACAGAACACCGGGGAGCTGTTTTTT. V usage is TRBV15 and J usage is TRBJ2-2, with D perhaps being TRBD1 or TRBD2 (6 bases each). Germline loops: CDR1 LNHNV, CDR2 YYDKDF (reference sequence). The V and J ends lost 1 base and 1 base respectively, with 10 bases between them. This CDR3 spans 16 amino acids. Drawing the rest from reference TRBV15 and TRBJ2-2, the complete variable domain is DAMVIQNPRYQVTQFGKPVTLSCSQTLNHNVMYWYQQKSSQAPKLLFHYYDKDFNNEADTPDNFQSRRPNTSFCFLDIRSPGLGDTAMYLCATSRGGTQNTGELFFGEGSRLTVL.

The V gene is TRBV5-1, the J gene TRBJ2-1; TRBD2 matches 9 bases. CDR1 is SGHRS and CDR2 is YFSETQ in the germline V gene. The CDR3 totals 15 residues. The V gene end was trimmed by 0 bases and the J gene end by 7 bases; junction bases not matched to a gene: 5. The CDR3 is CASSLGWREGNEQFF. CDR3 DNA sequence: TGCGCCAGCAGCTTGGGCTGGCGGGAGGGAAATGAGCAGTTCTTC.

The rearrangement links TRBV19 to TRBJ2-7, with 9 nucleotides matching TRBD1. CDR1 LNHDA and CDR2 SQIVND come from the germline V gene (reference sequence). The CDR3 totals 13 residues. The ends lost 7 bases at V and 2 bases at J; junction bases unmatched: 3. The CDR3 loop is CASKDRGPYEQYF. Written as DNA, the CDR3 is TGTGCCAGTAAGGACAGGGGCCCCTACGAGCAGTACTTC.

This clonotype was seen more than once but under ten times. The chain combines TRBV2 with TRBJ2-1; TRBD1 agrees at 9 bases. CDR1 and CDR2 (germline): SNHLY, FYNNEI. The CDR3 extends over 14 amino acids. J lost 2 bases, V lost 8 bases, and 4 bases had no gene match. The CDR3, as DNA: TGTGCCAGCGGACAGGGGTACCCCTACAATGAGCAGTTCTTC. It encodes CASGQGYPYNEQFF.

The sample holds a few counts of this clonotype. CDR3 residues: CASSPGGDYQETQYF. CDR3 DNA sequence: TGTGCCAGCAGCCCCGGGGGGGATTACCAAGAGACCCAGTACTTC. V usage is TRBV7-9 and J usage is TRBJ2-5; 8 bases agree with TRBD2. The CDR3 contains 15 residues. Germline V gives CDR1 SEHNR, CDR2 FQNEAQ (reference sequence). Trimming at V came to 5 bases and at J to 0 bases, leaving 5 bases not matched to a gene. The variable domain in full, completed from reference TRBV7-9 and TRBJ2-5, reads DTGVSQNPRHKITKRGQNVTFRCDPISEHNRLYWYRQTLGQGPEFLTYFQNEAQLEKSRLLSDRFSAERPKGSFSTLEIQRTEQGDSAMYLCASSPGGDYQETQYFGPGTRLLVL.

CDR3 bases: TGTGCCAGCAGTGAAGAGGTGACAGGGAACGAGCAGTACTTC. It translates to CASSEEVTGNEQYF. The chain carries TRBV2 and TRBJ2-7, with 7 bases lining up with TRBD1. Germline CDR1 and CDR2: SNHLY and FYNNEI. The trim removed 1 base at V and 5 bases at J, leaving 5 bases unmatched. This CDR3 has 14 amino acids.

The chain couples TRBV14 to TRBJ2-2; D remains ambiguous. Germline CDR1 reads SGHDN; CDR2 reads FVKESK. This CDR3 is built from 15 residues. V was cut by 4 bases and J by 0 bases, with 9 bases left in between. The CDR3 spells CASSPTQANTGELFF. CDR3 nucleotide sequence: TGTGCCAGCAGCCCTACACAAGCGAACACCGGGGAGCTGTTTTTT.

CDR3 bases: TGTGCCAGCAGTTACTCCGGTAGCTCGGGCGAGGAGACCCAGTACTTC. Its translation is CASSYSGSSGEETQYF. This chain uses TRBV6-5 with TRBJ2-5; D call uncertain. The CDR3 contains 16 residues. Trimming left V 0 bases short and J 5 bases short, with 16 bases between. Germline V gene data show CDR1 as MNHEY and CDR2 as SVGAGI.

The chain combines TRBV15 with TRBJ2-1, with D perhaps assigned TRBD1 or TRBD2 (6 bases each). CDR1 is LNHNV and CDR2 is YYDKDF in the germline V gene (reference sequence). V lost 3 bases and J 4 bases, leaving 16 bases between the germline ends. The CDR3 is made up of 16 amino acids. The CDR3 DNA follows: TGTGCCACCAGCAGCGCCGAGGGGGGAATATACAATGAGCAGTTCTTC. This sequence encodes CATSSAEGGIYNEQFF.

The J gene is TRBJ2-7, the V gene TRBV28; D possibly corresponds to TRBD2 (5 bases). The germline V and J ends were trimmed by 6 bases and 5 bases, with 11 bases remaining between them. Germline CDR1 MDHEN, CDR2 SYDVKM. There are 12 residues in the CDR3. The CDR3 nucleotides are TGTGCCAGCAGGCTAGCCCCCCACGAGCAGTACTTC. Amino acid sequence: CASRLAPHEQYF.

This chain connects TRBV6-5 to TRBJ1-5; D remains unclear. CDR1 MNHEY and CDR2 SVGAGI come from the germline V gene. V lost 0 bases, J lost 8 bases, and 11 bases lay in between. The CDR3 sequence is 14 residues long. The CDR3 loop is CASSYSGGGEPQHF. CDR3 sequence (DNA): TGTGCCAGCAGTTACTCGGGAGGAGGAGAGCCCCAGCATTTT.

This chain links TRBV5-1 with TRBJ2-6; D may match TRBD1 or TRBD2 (6 bases each). V shed 1 base and J shed 3 bases, with 14 bases lying between them. This CDR3 contains 17 residues. Germline CDR1 reads SGHRS; CDR2 reads YFSETQ. CDR3 sequence: CASSLRGDPFGANVLTF. CDR3 DNA sequence: TGCGCCAGCAGCTTGAGGGGGGACCCCTTTGGGGCCAACGTCCTGACTTTC.

This chain connects TRBV3-1 to TRBJ2-7; 7 bases agree with TRBD2. Trimming took 7 bases from V and 6 from J; bases not matched to a gene: 15. This CDR3 region has 15 residues. Germline V gene data show CDR1 as LGHDT and CDR2 as YNNKEL (reference sequence). The CDR3 protein is CASTTGGTRGSEQYF. In nucleotides, the CDR3 is TGTGCCAGCACCACCGGGGGGACCCGTGGATCCGAGCAGTACTTC.

The V gene is TRBV7-2, the J gene TRBJ2-1; 11 positions match TRBD2. The junction had 3 bases not matched to a gene; V was cut back by 1 base and J by 7 bases. Germline CDR1 SGHTA, CDR2 FQGNSA. The CDR3 consists of 15 residues. CDR3 in DNA: TGTGCCAGCAGCTTAGTAGCGGGAGGGGGAAATGAGCAGTTCTTC. Translated, it gives CASSLVAGGGNEQFF. The variable domain in full, completed from reference TRBV7-2 and TRBJ2-1, reads GAGVSQSPSNKVTEKGKDVELRCDPISGHTALYWYRQSLGQGLEFLIYFQGNSAPDKSGLPSDRFSAERTGGSVSTLTIQRTQQEDSAVYLCASSLVAGGGNEQFFGPGTRLTVL.

This clonotype was picked up a small number of times. The chain recombines TRBV20-1 with TRBJ1-4, with D hard to call. Germline V gene sequence: CDR1 DFQATT, CDR2 SNEGSKA (reference sequence). This CDR3 spans 16 amino acids. The V end was cut by 0 bases, the J end by 0 bases, with 11 bases between. The CDR3 nucleotides are TGCAGTGCTAGAGATCAAGGCGTTCCAACTAATGAAAAACTGTTTTTT. Residues: CSARDQGVPTNEKLFF.

The chain joins TRBV7-2 to TRBJ2-3; perhaps TRBD1 as D (5 bases). The CDR3 contains 12 residues. V was trimmed by 6 bases and J by 7 bases, leaving 11 bases between them. Germline V gene sequence: CDR1 SGHTA, CDR2 FQGNSA. The CDR3 region is CASRFTGHTQYF. CDR3 nucleotides: TGTGCCAGCAGGTTTACAGGCCATACGCAGTATTTT. The variable domain in full, completed from reference TRBV7-2 and TRBJ2-3, reads GAGVSQSPSNKVTEKGKDVELRCDPISGHTALYWYRQSLGQGLEFLIYFQGNSAPDKSGLPSDRFSAERTGGSVSTLTIQRTQQEDSAVYLCASRFTGHTQYFGPGTRLTVL.

There are a few counts of this clonotype. The genes are TRBV5-1 and TRBJ2-7; D perhaps matches TRBD2 (6 bases). Trimming cost V 0 bases and J 0 bases, with 10 bases left between them. This CDR3 is built from 15 residues. Germline-derived CDR1 and CDR2 are SGHRS and YFSETQ. CDR3 in amino acids: CASSLGDGSSYEQYF. The CDR3 DNA sequence: TGCGCCAGCAGCTTGGGGGACGGGAGCTCCTACGAGCAGTACTTC.